This TCR beta chain was captured by sequencing in a study of blood T cell repertoires in COVID-19. Trimming removed 3 bases at V and 6 bases at J, with 9 bases between. This CDR3 contains 12 residues. Here immunoSEQ multiplex PCR was the method, and the copy in TCRdb shows in-frame clones only, minus some. The data show 70,000 to 90,000 clones, approximately 83% seen once. Sequences were obtained from peripheral blood. This rearrangement joins TRBV12-3 or TRBV12-4 to TRBJ2-7, with D possibly TRBD1 on 5 matching bases. The receptor's source is a man aged 60 to 75 with acute or convalescent COVID-19. CDR3 in amino acids: CASSLGPFEQYF. The CDR3 DNA sequence: TGTGCCAGCAGTTTGGGGCCCTTCGAGCAGTACTTC.